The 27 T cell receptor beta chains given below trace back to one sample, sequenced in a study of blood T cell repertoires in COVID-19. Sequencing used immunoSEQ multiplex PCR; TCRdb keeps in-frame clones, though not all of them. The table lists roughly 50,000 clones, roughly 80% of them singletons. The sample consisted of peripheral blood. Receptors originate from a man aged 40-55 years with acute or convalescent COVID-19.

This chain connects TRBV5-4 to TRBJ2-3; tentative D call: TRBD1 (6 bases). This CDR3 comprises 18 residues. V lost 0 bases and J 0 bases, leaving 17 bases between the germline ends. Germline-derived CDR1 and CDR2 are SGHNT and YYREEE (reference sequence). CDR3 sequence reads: CASSLGTGTRPSTDTQYF. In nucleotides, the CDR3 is TGTGCCAGCAGCTTGGGGACCGGGACACGACCAAGCACAGATACGCAGTATTTT.

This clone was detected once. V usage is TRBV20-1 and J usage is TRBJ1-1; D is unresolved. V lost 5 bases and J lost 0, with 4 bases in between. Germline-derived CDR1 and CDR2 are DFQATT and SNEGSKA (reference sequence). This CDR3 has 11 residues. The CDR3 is CSAGLNTEAFF. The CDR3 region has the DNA TGCAGTGCTGGGCTGAACACTGAAGCTTTCTTT.

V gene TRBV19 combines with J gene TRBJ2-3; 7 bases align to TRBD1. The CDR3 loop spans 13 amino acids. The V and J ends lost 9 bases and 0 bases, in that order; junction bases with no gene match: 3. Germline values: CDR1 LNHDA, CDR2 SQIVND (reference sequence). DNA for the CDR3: TGTGCCAGCCGGACAGGTAGCACAGATACGCAGTATTTT. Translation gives CASRTGSTDTQYF.

The CDR3 region is CASSYASTGSYEQYF. The CDR3, as DNA: TGTGCCAGCAGCTACGCCTCCACAGGGTCCTACGAGCAGTACTTC. This chain joins TRBV11-2 and TRBJ2-7, with D perhaps matching TRBD1 (6 bases). The CDR3 extends over 15 amino acids. The germline V gene has CDR1 SGHAT and CDR2 FQNNGV. V shed 4 bases and J shed 1 base, with 14 bases lying between them.

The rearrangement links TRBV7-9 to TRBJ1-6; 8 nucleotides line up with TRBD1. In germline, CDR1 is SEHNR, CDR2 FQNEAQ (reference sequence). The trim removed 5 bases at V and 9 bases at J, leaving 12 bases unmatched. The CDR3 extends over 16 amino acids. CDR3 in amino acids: CASSQTGVLGISPLHF. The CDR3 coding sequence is TGTGCCAGCAGCCAGACAGGGGTCCTTGGCATTTCACCCCTCCACTTT.

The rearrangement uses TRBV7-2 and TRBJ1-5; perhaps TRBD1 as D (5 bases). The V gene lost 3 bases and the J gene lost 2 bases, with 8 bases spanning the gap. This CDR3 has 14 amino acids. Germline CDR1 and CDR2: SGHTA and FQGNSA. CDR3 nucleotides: TGTGCCAGCAGCTTCACACAGGGCAATCAGCCCCAGCATTTT. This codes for CASSFTQGNQPQHF.

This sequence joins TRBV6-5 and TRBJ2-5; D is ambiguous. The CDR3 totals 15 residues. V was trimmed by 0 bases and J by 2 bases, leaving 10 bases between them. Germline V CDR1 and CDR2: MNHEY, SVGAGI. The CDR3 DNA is TGTGCCAGCAGTTACTCGGGCAGGTCGCAAGAGACCCAGTACTTC. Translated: CASSYSGRSQETQYF.

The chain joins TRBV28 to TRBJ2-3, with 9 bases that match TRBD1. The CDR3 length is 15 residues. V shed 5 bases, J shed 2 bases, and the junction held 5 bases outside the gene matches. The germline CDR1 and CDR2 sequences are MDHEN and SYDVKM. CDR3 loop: CASSPRDRATDTQYF. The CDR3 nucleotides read TGTGCCAGCAGTCCCAGGGACAGGGCCACAGATACGCAGTATTTT.

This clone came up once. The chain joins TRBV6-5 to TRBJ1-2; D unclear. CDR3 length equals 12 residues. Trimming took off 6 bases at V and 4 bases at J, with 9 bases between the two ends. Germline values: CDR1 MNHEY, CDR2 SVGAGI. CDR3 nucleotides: TGTGCCAGCAGAAGAGGTGGCTATGGCTACACCTTC. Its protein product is CASRRGGYGYTF.

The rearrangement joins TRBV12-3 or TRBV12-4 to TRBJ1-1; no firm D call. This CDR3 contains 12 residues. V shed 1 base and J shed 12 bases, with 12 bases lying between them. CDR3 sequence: CASSLEGAMTFF. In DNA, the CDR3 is TGTGCCAGCAGTTTAGAGGGAGCTATGACTTTCTTT.

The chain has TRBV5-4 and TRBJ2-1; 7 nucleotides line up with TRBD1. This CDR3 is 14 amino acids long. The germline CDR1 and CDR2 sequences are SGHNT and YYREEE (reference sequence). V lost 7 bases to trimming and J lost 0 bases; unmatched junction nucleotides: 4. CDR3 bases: TGTGCCAGCTGGGACAGAAGCTCCTACAATGAGCAGTTCTTC. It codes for CASWDRSSYNEQFF.

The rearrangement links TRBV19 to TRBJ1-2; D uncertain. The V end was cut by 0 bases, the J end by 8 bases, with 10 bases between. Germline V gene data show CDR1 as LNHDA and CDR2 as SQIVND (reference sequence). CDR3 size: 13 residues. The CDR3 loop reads CASSIEGGRGYTF. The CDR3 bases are TGTGCCAGTAGTATAGAGGGAGGACGGGGCTACACCTTC.

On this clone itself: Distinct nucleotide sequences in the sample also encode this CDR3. This chain's CDR3 is CASSLQGYEQYF. DNA of the CDR3: TGTGCCAGCTCACTACAGGGTTACGAGCAGTACTTC. The rearrangement uses TRBV18 and TRBJ2-7, with D tentatively TRBD1 (6 bases). Germline values: CDR1 KGHSH, CDR2 LQKENI. V lost 4 bases and J 4 bases, leaving 8 bases between the germline ends. CDR3 length equals 12 residues.

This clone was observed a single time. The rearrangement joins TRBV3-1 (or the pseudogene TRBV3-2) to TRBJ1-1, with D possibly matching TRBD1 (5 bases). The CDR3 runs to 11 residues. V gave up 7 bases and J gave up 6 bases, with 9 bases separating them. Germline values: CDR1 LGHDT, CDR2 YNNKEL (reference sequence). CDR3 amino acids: CASKGIAEAFF. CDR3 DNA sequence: TGTGCCAGCAAGGGGATAGCTGAAGCTTTCTTT.

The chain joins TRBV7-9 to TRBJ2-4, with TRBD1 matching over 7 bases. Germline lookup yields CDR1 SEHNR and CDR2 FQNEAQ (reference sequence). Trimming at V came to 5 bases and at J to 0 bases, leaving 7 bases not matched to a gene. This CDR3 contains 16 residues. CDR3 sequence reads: CASSPRQGIAKNIQYF. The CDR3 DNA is TGTGCCAGCAGCCCCCGACAGGGTATAGCCAAAAACATTCAGTACTTC. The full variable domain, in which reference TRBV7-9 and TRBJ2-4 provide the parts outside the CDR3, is DTGVSQNPRHKITKRGQNVTFRCDPISEHNRLYWYRQTLGQGPEFLTYFQNEAQLEKSRLLSDRFSAERPKGSFSTLEIQRTEQGDSAMYLCASSPRQGIAKNIQYFGAGTRLSVL.

This chain's CDR3 is CASSPIPGQGGSSTEAFF. The CDR3 DNA reads as TGTGCCAGCAGCCCCATCCCGGGACAGGGGGGATCTAGCACTGAAGCTTTCTTT. J is TRBJ1-1 and V is TRBV6-2 or TRBV6-3; 11 positions match TRBD1. Trimming removed 6 bases from V and 4 bases from J; junction bases left unmatched: 16. CDR1 is MNHEY, CDR2 SVGEGT, per germline. The CDR3 sequence is 18 residues long.

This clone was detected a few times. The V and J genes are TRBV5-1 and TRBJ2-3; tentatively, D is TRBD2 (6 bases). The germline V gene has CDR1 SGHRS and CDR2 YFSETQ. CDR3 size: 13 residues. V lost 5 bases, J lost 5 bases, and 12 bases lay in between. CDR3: CASRRDGQDTQYF. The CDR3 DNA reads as TGCGCCAGCAGGCGGGACGGTCAAGATACGCAGTATTTT.

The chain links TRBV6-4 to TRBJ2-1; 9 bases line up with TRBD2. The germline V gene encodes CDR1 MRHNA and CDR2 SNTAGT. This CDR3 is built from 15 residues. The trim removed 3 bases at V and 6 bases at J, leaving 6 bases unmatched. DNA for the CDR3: TGTGCCAGCAGTGAAGCGGGGGGAGGGAGCAATGAGCAGTTCTTC. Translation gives CASSEAGGGSNEQFF.

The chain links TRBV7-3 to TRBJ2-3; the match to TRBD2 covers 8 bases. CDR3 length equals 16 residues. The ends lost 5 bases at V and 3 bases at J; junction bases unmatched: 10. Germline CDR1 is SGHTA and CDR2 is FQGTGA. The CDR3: CASSLLGGGQTDTQYF. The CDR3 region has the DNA TGTGCCAGCAGCCTCCTGGGCGGGGGGCAAACAGATACGCAGTATTTT.

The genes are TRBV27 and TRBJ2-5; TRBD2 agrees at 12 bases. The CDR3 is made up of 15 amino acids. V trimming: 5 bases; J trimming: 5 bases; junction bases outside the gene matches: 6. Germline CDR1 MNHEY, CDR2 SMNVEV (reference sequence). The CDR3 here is CASSRRGLAGETQYF. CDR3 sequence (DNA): TGTGCCAGCAGTCGCCGAGGACTAGCGGGGGAGACCCAGTACTTC.

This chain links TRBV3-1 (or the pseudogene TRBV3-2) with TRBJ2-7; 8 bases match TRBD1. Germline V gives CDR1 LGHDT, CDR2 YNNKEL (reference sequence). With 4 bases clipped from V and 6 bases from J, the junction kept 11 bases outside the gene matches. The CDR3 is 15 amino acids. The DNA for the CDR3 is TGTGCCAGCAGCCCCTTCCGGGACAGGTTAATCGAGCAGTACTTC. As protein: CASSPFRDRLIEQYF.

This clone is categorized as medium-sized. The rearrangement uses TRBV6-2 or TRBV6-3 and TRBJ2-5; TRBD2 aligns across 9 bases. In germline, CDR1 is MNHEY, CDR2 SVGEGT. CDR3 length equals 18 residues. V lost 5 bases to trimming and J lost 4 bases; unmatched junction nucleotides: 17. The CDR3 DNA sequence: TGTGCCAGCAGTCCCGGACAGGTAGCGGGGGCCAGAGGAGAGACCCAGTACTTC. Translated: CASSPGQVAGARGETQYF.

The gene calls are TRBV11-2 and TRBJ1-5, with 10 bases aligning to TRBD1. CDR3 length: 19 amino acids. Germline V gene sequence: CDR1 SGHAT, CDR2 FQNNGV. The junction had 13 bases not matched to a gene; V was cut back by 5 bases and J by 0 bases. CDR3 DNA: TGTGCCAGCAGCCCCCTGACCGGGACAGGGGTTTATAGCAATCAGCCCCAGCATTTT. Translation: CASSPLTGTGVYSNQPQHF.

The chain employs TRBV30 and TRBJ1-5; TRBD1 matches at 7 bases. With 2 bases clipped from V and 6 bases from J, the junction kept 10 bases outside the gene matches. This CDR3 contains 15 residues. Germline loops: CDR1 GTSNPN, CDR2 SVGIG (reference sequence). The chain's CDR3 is CAWSTPGQSFQPQHF. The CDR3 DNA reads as TGTGCCTGGAGTACACCGGGACAGAGTTTTCAGCCCCAGCATTTT.

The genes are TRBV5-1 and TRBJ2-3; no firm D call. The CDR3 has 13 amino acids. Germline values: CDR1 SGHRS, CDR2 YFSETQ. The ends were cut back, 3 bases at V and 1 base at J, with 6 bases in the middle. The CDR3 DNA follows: TGCGCCAGCAGCTACTCTGGCACAGATACGCAGTATTTT. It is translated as CASSYSGTDTQYF.

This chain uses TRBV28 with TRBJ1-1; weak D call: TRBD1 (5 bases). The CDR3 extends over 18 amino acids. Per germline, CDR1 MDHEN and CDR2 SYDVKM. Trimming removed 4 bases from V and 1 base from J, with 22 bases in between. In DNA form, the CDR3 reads TGTGCCAGCAGTTCCTTTGTCGCGGGGGTGATATGGAACACTGAAGCTTTCTTT. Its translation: CASSSFVAGVIWNTEAFF.

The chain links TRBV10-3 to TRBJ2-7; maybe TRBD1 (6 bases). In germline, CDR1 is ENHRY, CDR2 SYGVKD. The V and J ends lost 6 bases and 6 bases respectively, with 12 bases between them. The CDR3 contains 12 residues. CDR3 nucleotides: TGTGCCATCAGGCCCGTACAGGGCGAGCAGTACTTC. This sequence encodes CAIRPVQGEQYF.